What follows describes a single TCR beta chain. Clones were read by immunoSEQ multiplex PCR, and TCRdb kept only the in-frame ones, dropping some. The top ten hold 1.5% to 2% of the sample, which has tens of thousands of clones, roughly 87% seen once. CDR3 length: 15 residues. Trimming removed 3 bases from V and 5 bases from J, with 16 bases in between. Germline CDR1 MNHEY, CDR2 SVGEGT. The data stem from a study of control samples from healthy donors and cancer patients. This TCR came from a man in his forties or fifties with colorectal cancer. The chain is built from TRBV6-2 or TRBV6-3 and TRBJ2-5; perhaps TRBD1 as D (6 bases). The sequenced sample was PBMCs. In nucleotides, the CDR3 is TGTGCCAGCAGTTATTGGACAGATGCCAGGGAGACCCAGTACTTC. Its protein is CASSYWTDARETQYF.